The 11 T cell receptor beta chains below come from one sample, sequenced in a study of T-cell reconstitution after alpha-beta-depleted transplantation in children. TCRbeta library preparation incorporated unique molecular identifiers. From the PCR reads, TCRdb called clonotypes with MiXCR, one entry per CDR3 protein. The table lists some 600,000 distinct CDR3 sequences, roughly 13% of them singletons, with approximately 2% in the top ten. This material consisted of PBMCs, mostly from graft donor cells, taken 360 days after TCRalphabeta/CD19-depleted stem cell transplant. The receptors derive from a male patient younger than 18 who had a stem cell transplant for acute myeloid leukemia, so the T cells may come from the graft donor.

This clonotype was observed many times. The chain joins TRBV20-1 to TRBJ2-7, with D possibly matching TRBD1 (5 bases). The germline CDR1 and CDR2 sequences are DFQATT and SNEGSKA (reference sequence). This CDR3 region has 14 residues. Trimming removed 1 base from V and 5 bases from J, with 15 bases in between. The CDR3, as DNA: TGCAGTGCTAGAGTTGGGCAGGGTGGTCACGAGCAGTACTTC. Translating gives CSARVGQGGHEQYF.

This clonotype was recorded a few times. The J gene is TRBJ2-7, the V gene TRBV6-4; TRBD2 matches at 12 bases. The J segment lost 0 bases and the V segment lost 4 bases, leaving 16 bases of the junction unmatched. The CDR3 is 20 amino acids. Germline CDR1 reads MRHNA; CDR2 reads SNTAGT. Here the CDR3 DNA reads TGTGCCAGCAGTGTCTCCGGCTCTGAGGGACTAGCGGGCATCTCCTACGAGCAGTACTTC. This sequence encodes CASSVSGSEGLAGISYEQYF.

This clonotype was detected a few times. The gene calls are TRBV11-1 and TRBJ2-1, with 14 bases identical to TRBD2. V dropped 5 bases and J dropped 0; count of bases not matched to a gene: 9. The germline V gene encodes CDR1 SGHAT and CDR2 FQDESV (reference sequence). The CDR3 sequence is 19 residues long. The CDR3 DNA reads as TGTGCCAGCAGCCCTCGACTAGCGGGGGGGAGATTCTCCTACAATGAGCAGTTCTTC. It encodes CASSPRLAGGRFSYNEQFF.

The chain recombines TRBV30 with TRBJ2-7; 11 bases match TRBD2. Unmatched junction bases numbered 7, after V lost 7 bases and J lost 2 bases. This CDR3 has 14 residues. In germline, CDR1 is GTSNPN, CDR2 SVGIG (reference sequence). The CDR3 region has the DNA TGTGCCTTCGGGACTAGCGGACTGACCTACGAGCAGTACTTC. Its translation: CAFGTSGLTYEQYF.

A note on this clonotype: This sequence may be a read error, since a much larger clone differs from it by one base. This chain joins TRBV12-3 or TRBV12-4 and TRBJ2-5; 10 bases are shared with TRBD2. CDR3 length: 18 residues. The CDR3 coding sequence is TGTGCCAGCTGTTTAGATCGTTTGGCTAGCGGGAGAGGTGTGACCCAGTACTTC. Amino acids: CASCLDRLASGRGVTQYF.

Written as DNA, the CDR3 is TGTGCCAGCAGCTTCTCTTGGTCCCTGTCAGGGGAGCTGTTTTTT. It specifies CASSFSWSLSGELFF. This rearrangement joins TRBV5-5 to TRBJ2-2, with unresolved D. CDR3 length: 15 amino acids. V was shortened by 2 bases and J by 8 bases, with 16 bases between the two germline ends. Germline CDR1 and CDR2: SGHKS and YYEKEE (reference sequence).

This clonotype was detected ten times or more. The chain employs TRBV6-5 and TRBJ2-2; D gene ambiguous. V dropped 3 bases and J dropped 6 bases, with 8 bases sitting between them. The CDR3 sequence is 13 residues long. The germline V gene encodes CDR1 MNHEY and CDR2 SVGAGI. This CDR3 is CASSYRLSGELFF. CDR3 DNA sequence: TGTGCCAGCAGTTATCGACTCTCCGGGGAGCTGTTTTTT.

This chain links TRBV4-3 with TRBJ2-2, with 8 bases matching TRBD2. V lost 2 bases and J lost 5; bases outside the gene matches: 4. From germline, CDR1 is LGHNA and CDR2 YSLEER. The CDR3 has 15 residues. The CDR3 sequence is CASSQTAGGTGELFF. The CDR3 coding sequence is TGCGCCAGCAGCCAAACCGCGGGGGGTACCGGGGAGCTGTTTTTT.

In this sample, this clonotype turned up a few times. This rearrangement joins TRBV7-9 to TRBJ2-1, with 12 bases that match TRBD2. V trimming: 3 bases; J trimming: 7 bases; junction bases outside the gene matches: 10. The CDR3 loop spans 17 amino acids. Germline CDR1 reads SEHNR; CDR2 reads FQNEAQ (reference sequence). The CDR3: CASSFLALAGGPNEQFF. In DNA form, the CDR3 reads TGTGCCAGCAGCTTCCTCGCTCTAGCGGGAGGGCCGAATGAGCAGTTCTTC.

This clonotype turned up a few times. The chain combines TRBV29-1 with TRBJ2-5, with 9 nucleotides matching TRBD2. The CDR3 length is 15 residues. V dropped 5 bases and J dropped 0; count of bases not matched to a gene: 7. Germline V gene sequence: CDR1 SQVTM, CDR2 ANQGSEA. CDR3 DNA sequence: TGCAGCGTTACCACTAGCGGGCTGTACCAAGAGACCCAGTACTTC. As protein: CSVTTSGLYQETQYF.

The chain recombines TRBV3-1 with TRBJ2-3, with D possibly being TRBD2 (5 bases). The V end lost 1 base, the J end lost 2 bases, and 10 bases lay between the germline ends. Germline lookup yields CDR1 LGHDT and CDR2 YNNKEL (reference sequence). This CDR3 region has 15 residues. CDR3 amino acids: CASSQVSAVTDTQYF. The CDR3 region has the DNA TGTGCCAGCAGCCAAGTTAGCGCCGTCACAGATACGCAGTATTTT.